The T cell receptor beta chain described here comes from a study of T cell responses to AZD1222 COVID-19 vaccine. Details on this clone: Its target is not known.

Looked up from germline, CDR1 is MRHNA and CDR2 is SNTAGT. The CDR3 runs to 15 residues. J lost 4 bases, V lost 0 bases, and 3 bases had no gene match. Clones were read by immunoSEQ multiplex PCR, and TCRdb kept only the in-frame ones, dropping some. In the table there are 70,000 to 85,000 clones, more than 80% of which are singletons. Notes on the study in general: Two AZD1222 administrations were followed by greater Spike-specific TCR breadth and depth. No repertoire was sampled before or during the peak T cell response, only after it.

Here the sequenced sample was peripheral blood, taken on day 0 of AZD1222 vaccination. This chain joins TRBV6-4 and TRBJ2-3; TRBD1 matches at 8 bases. This clonotype originated in an adult in good health. The DNA of the CDR3 is TGTGCCAGCAGTGACTCCCCAGGGGGCGCAGATACGCAGTATTTT. It encodes CASSDSPGGADTQYF.